This is a list of T cell receptor beta chains from one sample in a study of CD8+ T cells in alopecia areata. Produced via immunoSEQ multiplex PCR; TCRdb's table is partial and in-frame only. Of under 150,000 clones listed, 53% were seen once; the top ten hold roughly 0.5%. This sample comprised CD4+ T cells sorted from blood, obtained at week 4, from a patient treated with tofacitinib. The receptors come from a human donor with alopecia areata. Each CDR3 is given with its conserved first and last residue. The D gene is left open where the match is weak. For some rows the clone size is stated as once, few or many, or as a class when expanded; others skip it.

j_call clone_size v_call d_call cdr3_nt cdr3_aa
TRBJ1-5 - TRBV27 TRBD1 TGTGCCAGCAGTCTAACCGGGACAGGCTATCAGCCCCAGCATTTT CASSLTGTGYQPQHF
TRBJ2-5 - TRBV30 TRBD1 TGTGCCTGGAGAGAACGACTGGGACAGACAAGAAGGTGGACCCAGTACTTC CAWRERLGQTRRWTQYF
TRBJ1-5 - TRBV19 - TGTGCCAGTAGTATAGGGGGCAGAGCAGGCGATCAGCCCCAGCATTTT CASSIGGRAGDQPQHF
TRBJ1-3 few TRBV19 - TGTGCCACCCGACCAAGGAGCCCCCCAGGAAACACCATATATTTT CATRPRSPPGNTIYF
TRBJ2-3 - TRBV29-1 TRBD2 TGCAGCGTTAGCGGGAGGGGGACAGATACGCAGTATTTT CSVSGRGTDTQYF
TRBJ2-4 - TRBV2 TRBD2 TGTGCCAGCAGTGAAGCGCTTCGGGCTAGCGGGAGAGTCATTCAGTACTTC CASSEALRASGRVIQYF
TRBJ2-1 few TRBV9 TRBD2 TGTGCCAGCAGCGTAGCTAGCGGGAGAAGTAGTGAGCAGTTCTTC CASSVASGRSSEQFF
TRBJ1-2 - TRBV29-1 - TGCAGCGTTGACAGGGCCCACTATGGCTACACCTTC CSVDRAHYGYTF
TRBJ2-5 few TRBV5-1 - TGCGCCAGCAGCACCGACAGGGAGACCCAGTACTTC CASSTDRETQYF
TRBJ1-2 - TRBV29-1 - TGCAGCGTCCGGAAACACAGCTATGGCTACACCTTC CSVRKHSYGYTF
TRBJ1-1 - TRBV19 - TGTGCCAGTAGTAGTGAGGTCGGAGACACTGAAGCTTTCTTT CASSSEVGDTEAFF
TRBJ2-1 once TRBV4-1 - TGCGCCAGCAGCCACCCACAGGGTCCTGTGAAGTTAGGTGAGCAGTTCTTC CASSHPQGPVKLGEQFF
TRBJ2-3 few TRBV10-3 TRBD1 TGTGCCATCGGACAGGGGGCCAGCACAGATACGCAGTATTTT CAIGQGASTDTQYF
TRBJ1-5 once TRBV7-2 - TGTGCCAGCAGCTTAGTCGGGACACGTAATCAGCCCCAGCATTTT CASSLVGTRNQPQHF
TRBJ1-5 - TRBV30 - TGTGCCTGGAGGATGGGAGGGAACAATCAGCCCCAGCATTTT CAWRMGGNNQPQHF
TRBJ2-4 - TRBV2 TRBD2 TGTGCCAGCAGTGTACGGGGGGACTTAAACATTCAGTACTTC CASSVRGDLNIQYF
TRBJ2-7 - TRBV10-3 - TGTGCCATCAAAGAAGAGTCCGATTACGAGCAGTACTTC CAIKEESDYEQYF
TRBJ2-3 medium-sized TRBV4-1 - TGCGCCAGCAGCCAGAGGGACTCCAGTCCGCAGTATTTT CASSQRDSSPQYF
TRBJ1-1 few TRBV4-2 TRBD1 TGTGCCAGCAGCCCCGATACGGACAGGGTATGGACTGAAGCTTTCTTT CASSPDTDRVWTEAFF
TRBJ2-3 once TRBV4-1 - TGCGCCAGCAGCCAAGATCGGGTGGGCACAGATACGCAGTATTTT CASSQDRVGTDTQYF
TRBJ1-5 - TRBV29-1 - TGCAGCGTTTCCCAGGGGTATAGCAATCAGCCCCAGCATTTT CSVSQGYSNQPQHF
TRBJ1-1 - TRBV6-5 - TGTGCCAGCTCGTCGGGTTTGAACACTGAAGCTTTCTTT CASSSGLNTEAFF
TRBJ2-3 - TRBV25-1 - TGTGCCAGCGGATTCGCCGCTAGCACAGATACGCAGTATTTT CASGFAASTDTQYF
TRBJ2-2 - TRBV6-6 TRBD2 TGTGCCACAAGGTCCAGCGGGAGTACCGGGGAGCTGTTTTTT CATRSSGSTGELFF
TRBJ2-7 - TRBV30 TRBD1 TGTGCCTGGCAGACAGGGGGTTCCTACGAGCAGTACTTC CAWQTGGSYEQYF
TRBJ2-7 - TRBV5-1 - TGCGCCAGCAGCTTGGGGTTGTCGGGCGAGCAGTACTTC CASSLGLSGEQYF
TRBJ2-1 few TRBV19 TRBD1 TGTGCCAGTAGTATCGACAGGGGGAGCAATGAGCAGTTCTTC CASSIDRGSNEQFF
TRBJ1-1 - TRBV30 - TGTGCCTGGAGCCCTCCCCCACCTCAGGGACGCAGGAGTGAAGCTTTCTTT CAWSPPPPQGRRSEAFF
TRBJ2-3 - TRBV6-6 TRBD1 TGTGCCAGCACCCGGGACAGGGGCACAGATACGCAGTATTTT CASTRDRGTDTQYF
TRBJ1-2 few TRBV5-8 TRBD1 TGTGCCAGCAGCCCGGACCGGGACAGGGGTAACGGCTACACCTTC CASSPDRDRGNGYTF
TRBJ2-1 - TRBV15 TRBD2 TGTGCCACCAGCCCTGGACTAGACAATGAGCAGTTCTTC CATSPGLDNEQFF
TRBJ1-2 - TRBV30 TRBD1 TGTGCCTGGATAGCCGACGCAGTTAGGGGGCGAGGAGGCTACACCTTC CAWIADAVRGRGGYTF
TRBJ2-1 - TRBV30 TRBD2 TGTGCCTGGACTCGGACTAGCGGGGCCTACAATGAGCAGTTCTTC CAWTRTSGAYNEQFF
TRBJ2-2 few TRBV14 - TGTGCCAGCAGCCACGGCCTGAACACCGGGGAGCTGTTTTTT CASSHGLNTGELFF
TRBJ2-1 - TRBV2 TRBD1 TGTGCCAGCAGTGAGCAACAGGGGCCCTACAATGAGCAGTTCTTC CASSEQQGPYNEQFF
TRBJ2-1 - TRBV7-9 TRBD1 TGTGCCAGCAGCTCGAACGGACAGGGGAACAATGAGCAGTTCTTC CASSSNGQGNNEQFF
TRBJ2-6 - TRBV4-1 TRBD2 TGCGCCAGCACCCAGGGGCCGGGAGGGCCCTCTGGGGCCAACGTCCTGACTTTC CASTQGPGGPSGANVLTF
TRBJ2-4 - TRBV4-1 TRBD2 TGCGCCAGCAGCCAACCTACTAGCGGGATCACCAAAAACATTCAGTACTTC CASSQPTSGITKNIQYF
TRBJ2-2 few TRBV7-9 - TGTGCCAGCAGCTTCCAAATATCGGCTAAAACCGGGGAGCTGTTTTTT CASSFQISAKTGELFF
TRBJ2-3 - TRBV7-8 TRBD2 TGTGCCAGCAGCTACACTAGCGGGGCCTACCCACGCACAGATACGCAGTATTTT CASSYTSGAYPRTDTQYF
TRBJ2-4 - TRBV4-2 TRBD1 TGTGCCAGCAGCCAAGAGGGACAGCTAGCCAAAAACATTCAGTACTTC CASSQEGQLAKNIQYF
TRBJ2-7 - TRBV6-1 TRBD2 TGTGCCAGCAGTGAAGGGACTAGCGGGACATACGAGCAGTACTTC CASSEGTSGTYEQYF
TRBJ2-7 - TRBV2 TRBD2 TGTGCCAGCAGTGACAGGAGCGGGAGGGACGAGCAGTACTTC CASSDRSGRDEQYF
TRBJ1-2 - TRBV5-1 TRBD1 TGCGCCAGCAGCGGACAGGGAGTAGTCTATGGCTACACCTTC CASSGQGVVYGYTF
TRBJ1-1 - TRBV29-1 - TGCAGCGTCCAGGGAATAAGGGCTTTCTTT CSVQGIRAFF
TRBJ1-1 - TRBV18 - TGTGCCAGCTCACCACCGCAGTCCGGGACTGTGGGGACTGAAGCTTTCTTT CASSPPQSGTVGTEAFF
TRBJ1-2 - TRBV30 TRBD1 TGTGCCGGTTACAGGGGGCCTGCCTATGGCTACACCTTC CAGYRGPAYGYTF
TRBJ1-1 - TRBV6-5 - TGTGCCAGCAGTCTCCGCCTGAACACTGAAGCTTTCTTT CASSLRLNTEAFF
TRBJ2-3 many TRBV29-1 - TGCAGCGTTGCAGGGACCCTGGTAGATACGCAGTATTTT CSVAGTLVDTQYF
TRBJ1-1 few TRBV7-9 - TGTGCCAGCACCTCCCACGGGGGAGACACTGAAGCTTTCTTT CASTSHGGDTEAFF
TRBJ2-7 - TRBV2 - TGTGCCAGCAGGGGGACGGCCTACGAGCAGTACTTC CASRGTAYEQYF